Below, 10 T cell receptor beta chains from the same sample are listed, as sequenced in a study of patients and donors after allogeneic stem cell transplantation. Via MiXCR, TCRdb re-called the RT-PCR reads, giving one row per CDR3 protein. This table holds some 150,000 distinct CDR3 sequences, 30% to 45% found once. The sample was blood, either unsorted or a sorted T cell fraction (not recorded which). These receptors all stem from a human donor who was either an allogeneic HSCT recipient or a stem cell or donor lymphocyte infusion donor (not recorded which). It is not recorded whose cells these are; they may come from a transplant donor.

This clonotype was counted a few times. The gene calls are TRBV18 and TRBJ1-4; D is uncertain. V was clipped by 5 bases and J by 0 bases, with 10 bases between them. Germline V CDR1 and CDR2: KGHSH, LQKENI. The CDR3 totals 15 residues. CDR3 DNA sequence: TGTGCCAGCTCAAGCCTAGCAGCAACTAATGAAAAACTGTTTTTT. Its protein is CASSSLAATNEKLFF.

The chain links TRBV20-1 to TRBJ1-6, with 9 bases matching TRBD1. This CDR3 region has 14 residues. CDR1 DFQATT and CDR2 SNEGSKA come from the germline V gene (reference sequence). J lost 9 bases, V lost 0 bases, and 3 bases had no gene match. This CDR3 is CSARDPDRGSPLHF. The CDR3 DNA reads TGCAGTGCTAGAGATCCGGACAGGGGTTCACCCCTCCACTTT.

The V and J genes are TRBV9 and TRBJ1-1; D not certain. This CDR3 is built from 13 residues. V dropped 3 bases and J dropped 5 bases, with 11 bases sitting between them. Germline V lookup: CDR1 SGDLS, CDR2 YYNGEE. The CDR3 coding sequence is TGTGCCAGCAGCGACCCTCCCGGAACTGAAGCTTTCTTT. Amino acids: CASSDPPGTEAFF.

This clonotype has just a few counts. V and J are TRBV7-9 and TRBJ1-6; D is possibly TRBD1 (6 bases). Trimming stripped 2 bases from V and 12 bases from J, with 14 bases between. CDR1 and CDR2 from the germline V gene are SEHNR and FQNEAQ (reference sequence). The CDR3 totals 14 residues. CDR3 sequence: CASSLRTASKPLHF. DNA for the CDR3: TGTGCCAGCAGCTTAAGGACAGCCAGTAAACCCCTCCACTTT.

V is TRBV24-1 and J is TRBJ2-1; 13 positions match TRBD2. The CDR3 extends over 17 amino acids. V trimming: 4 bases; J trimming: 0 bases; junction bases outside the gene matches: 2. CDR1 KGHDR and CDR2 SFDVKD come from the germline V gene. DNA of the CDR3: TGTGCCACCAGTGACCGGACTAGCGGGGGCTCCTACAATGAGCAGTTCTTC. It specifies CATSDRTSGGSYNEQFF.

This clonotype was counted a few times. The CDR3 reads CASRAPGRSGYTF. The CDR3 DNA sequence: TGTGCCAGCAGGGCTCCGGGTCGGAGTGGCTACACCTTC. This chain connects TRBV25-1 to TRBJ1-2; D call uncertain. The germline gives CDR1 MGHDK, CDR2 SYGVNS. The CDR3 spans 13 residues. V was pared by 6 bases and J by 7 bases, with 15 bases between.

V is TRBV27 and J is TRBJ2-1; 13 nucleotides line up with TRBD2. This CDR3 spans 15 amino acids. Germline trimming cut 5 bases from V and 6 bases from J; bases unmatched to any gene: 4. From germline, CDR1 is MNHEY and CDR2 SMNVEV (reference sequence). In DNA form, the CDR3 reads TGTGCCAGCAGTCAGACTAGCGGGGGGCCCAATGAGCAGTTCTTC. It is translated as CASSQTSGGPNEQFF.

This clonotype appeared a few times. The rearrangement joins TRBV12-3 or TRBV12-4 to TRBJ1-5, with TRBD1 as a possible D gene (6 bases). This CDR3 comprises 15 residues. Trimming took off 3 bases at V and 7 bases at J, with 16 bases between the two ends. CDR3 sequence: CASSFRSRGGQPQHF. The CDR3 DNA is TGTGCCAGCAGTTTCCGTAGCAGGGGAGGCCAGCCCCAGCATTTT.

This sequence joins TRBV24-1 and TRBJ1-2; tentative D call: TRBD1 (5 bases). Trimming left V 3 bases short and J 5 bases short, with 12 bases between. This CDR3 is 14 amino acids long. The germline CDR1 and CDR2 sequences are KGHDR and SFDVKD. The CDR3 spells CATSDTGTAYGYTF. DNA of the CDR3: TGTGCCACCAGTGATACCGGGACGGCTTATGGCTACACCTTC.

The rearrangement uses TRBV24-1 and TRBJ2-3, with D possibly called TRBD1 or TRBD2 (5 bases each). The germline gives CDR1 KGHDR, CDR2 SFDVKD. Trimming cost V 3 bases and J 1 base, with 13 bases left between them. CDR3 length equals 16 residues. The CDR3 region is CATSDPGRSGTDTQYF. The CDR3, as DNA: TGTGCCACCAGTGATCCAGGGAGATCGGGCACAGATACGCAGTATTTT.